Below are 28 T cell receptor beta chains sequenced from a single sample in a study of T cells in Graves' hyperthyroidism and ophthalmopathy. RNA transcripts were the template for amplifying TCR beta CDR3 regions. TCR CDR3 regions were first amplified by RT-PCR with HTBI primers. TCRdb reanalysed the multiplex PCR reads using MiXCR and keeps one entry per CDR3 protein. The table records almost 600,000 distinct CDR3 sequences, around 14% of them present only once. The specimen was blood. Source of these receptors: a woman under 40 with Graves' hyperthyroidism that later progressed to Graves' ophthalmopathy.

The table lists this clonotype with many counts. The rearrangement links TRBV5-8 to TRBJ1-4; D perhaps matches TRBD1 (5 bases). There are 16 residues in the CDR3. Trimming took off 4 bases at V and 3 bases at J, with 16 bases between the two ends. Germline CDR1 SGHTS, CDR2 YDEGEE. CDR3: CASSPGGAGPNEKLFF. The CDR3 coding sequence is TGTGCCAGCAGCCCGGGAGGGGCAGGGCCTAATGAAAAACTGTTTTTT.

This clonotype was seen many times. J is TRBJ1-6 and V is TRBV5-5, with TRBD1 identical over 8 bases. This CDR3 is built from 18 residues. Germline lookup yields CDR1 SGHKS and CDR2 YYEKEE (reference sequence). Trimming at V came to 4 bases and at J to 0 bases, leaving 9 bases not matched to a gene. The CDR3 DNA is TGTGCCAGCAGCCAAGACAGGGGACGGAGCTCCTATAATTCACCCCTCCACTTT. This sequence encodes CASSQDRGRSSYNSPLHF.

This clonotype was picked up many times. This rearrangement joins TRBV2 to TRBJ1-2; no definite D call. V was clipped by 4 bases and J by 2 bases, with 5 bases between them. The germline V gene has CDR1 SNHLY and CDR2 FYNNEI. The CDR3 length is 12 residues. CDR3 protein: CASSGQNYGYTF. CDR3 DNA sequence: TGTGCCAGCAGTGGTCAGAACTATGGCTACACCTTC.

This clonotype was observed many times. The chain employs TRBV12-5 and TRBJ2-3; a possible D gene is TRBD2 (5 bases). The CDR3 is 15 residues long. The germline V gene has CDR1 LGHNT and CDR2 FRNRAP. The germline V and J ends were trimmed by 3 bases and 4 bases, with 14 bases remaining between them. Here the CDR3 DNA reads TGTGCTAGTGGTTTCATAGCGTCGAGAGCAGATACGCAGTATTTT. Protein: CASGFIASRADTQYF.

This clonotype was observed a few times. The V and J genes are TRBV20-1 and TRBJ2-1, with D possibly TRBD1 on 5 matching bases. V was trimmed by 5 bases and J by 8 bases, leaving 22 bases between them. Germline V CDR1 and CDR2: DFQATT, SNEGSKA (reference sequence). The CDR3 is 15 amino acids. The CDR3 sequence: CSAWGPLTRPDEQFF. The CDR3 bases are TGCAGTGCTTGGGGCCCCCTCACTCGCCCCGATGAGCAGTTCTTC.

This clonotype occurred many times. J is TRBJ2-1 and V is TRBV7-3; 10 positions agree with TRBD2. J gave up 6 bases and V 3 bases, and 5 bases lay outside the gene matches. CDR3 length equals 15 residues. Germline values: CDR1 SGHTA, CDR2 FQGTGA. The CDR3 region is CASSFSLAGVNEQFF. The DNA for the CDR3 is TGTGCCAGCAGCTTCTCTCTAGCGGGAGTCAATGAGCAGTTCTTC.

This clonotype came up a few times. The rearrangement links TRBV13 to TRBJ1-1; maybe TRBD1 (5 bases). CDR1 is PRHDT, CDR2 FYEKMQ, per germline (reference sequence). This CDR3 has 12 residues. Trimming stripped 8 bases from V and 6 bases from J, with 13 bases between. CDR3 DNA: TGTGCCAGCCTTCGGGGGAGAGCTGAAGCTTTCTTT. Its protein is CASLRGRAEAFF. Drawing the rest from reference TRBV13 and TRBJ1-1, the complete variable domain is AAGVIQSPRHLIKEKRETATLKCYPIPRHDTVYWYQQGPGQDPQFLISFYEKMQSDKGSIPDRFSAQQFSDYHSELNMSSLELGDSALYFCASLRGRAEAFFGQGTRLTVV.

There are many counts of this clonotype. The V gene is TRBV11-2, the J gene TRBJ1-1; TRBD1 matches at 8 bases. The CDR3 totals 13 residues. V lost 0 bases and J lost 8; bases outside the gene matches: 2. Germline V gene lookup returns CDR1 SGHAT and CDR2 FQNNGV. Written as DNA, the CDR3 is TGTGCCAGCAGCTTAGATCAGGGGGCGGAAGCTTTCTTT. Amino acid sequence: CASSLDQGAEAFF.

CDR3 protein: CASGIAGARAFF. CDR3 DNA sequence: TGTGCCAGCGGGATAGCGGGGGCGAGGGCGTTCTTC. The chain is built from TRBV12-3 or TRBV12-4 and TRBJ2-1; TRBD2 matches at 9 bases. The CDR3 consists of 12 residues. V lost 8 bases to trimming and J lost 15 bases; unmatched junction nucleotides: 11.

This clonotype has at least ten counts. The J gene is TRBJ2-3, the V gene TRBV28; D ambiguous. CDR3 size: 12 residues. Germline CDR1 and CDR2: MDHEN and SYDVKM. Trimming stripped 6 bases from V and 6 bases from J, with 10 bases between. The CDR3 DNA is TGTGCCAGCAGCACCCTTGGGGATACGCAGTATTTT. Translating gives CASSTLGDTQYF.

Of note for this clonotype: A much larger clone differs from this one at a single base, so this may be a read error. The chain employs TRBV7-9 and TRBJ2-7; 11 nucleotides agree with TRBD2. The CDR3 totals 15 residues. From germline, CDR1 is SEHNR and CDR2 FQNEAQ (reference sequence). The CDR3 DNA reads as TGTGCCAGCAGCCCTCAGGGACTAGCGGCCTACGAGCAGCACTTC. Protein sequence: CASSPQGLAAYEQHF.

This clonotype has ten or more counts. The chain uses TRBV14 and TRBJ2-1, with D unclear. The CDR3 loop spans 13 amino acids. V shed 1 base and J shed 6 bases, with 7 bases lying between them. The germline V gene has CDR1 SGHDN and CDR2 FVKESK. The CDR3 is CASSQVNSNEQFF. The CDR3 coding sequence is TGTGCCAGCAGCCAAGTTAACTCCAATGAGCAGTTCTTC. Looking up the rest from reference TRBV14 and TRBJ2-1 gives the full variable domain: EAGVTQFPSHSVIEKGQTVTLRCDPISGHDNLYWYRRVMGKEIKFLLHFVKESKQDESGMPNNRFLAERTGGTYSTLKVQPAELEDSGVYFCASSQVNSNEQFFGPGTRLTVL.

The chain is built from TRBV7-8 and TRBJ2-7, with 7 bases that match TRBD2. The J segment lost 0 bases and the V segment lost 0 bases, leaving 5 bases of the junction unmatched. Germline CDR1 is SGHVS and CDR2 is FQNEAQ. This CDR3 is built from 16 residues. In DNA, the CDR3 is TGTGCCAGCAGCTTAGCGGACCTAGCGGTCTCCTACGAGCAGTACTTC. This encodes CASSLADLAVSYEQYF.

This clonotype was seen only a few times. The V call is TRBV20-1, the J call TRBJ1-2; possibly TRBD1 for D (6 bases). Trimming cost V 5 bases and J 4 bases, with 14 bases left between them. The CDR3 loop spans 13 amino acids. From germline, CDR1 is DFQATT and CDR2 SNEGSKA (reference sequence). CDR3 residues: CSAGREGVYGYTF. The CDR3 coding sequence is TGCAGTGCTGGCCGTGAGGGGGTCTATGGCTACACCTTC.

The J gene is TRBJ1-1, the V gene TRBV29-1; 7 bases match TRBD1. Germline values: CDR1 SQVTM, CDR2 ANQGSEA. With 3 bases clipped from V and 0 bases from J, the junction kept 22 bases outside the gene matches. The CDR3 is 20 amino acids. The DNA of the CDR3 is TGCAGCGTTGAGGGGAGGGGGGGTGGACAGGCCCTGCGGGTGAACACTGAAGCTTTCTTT. It yields the protein CSVEGRGGGQALRVNTEAFF.

This clonotype was counted ten times or more. The chain has TRBV7-2 and TRBJ2-3; 10 bases map to TRBD2. Germline V gene lookup returns CDR1 SGHTA and CDR2 FQGNSA. The CDR3 has 16 residues. The V segment lost 1 base and the J segment 2 bases; nucleotides outside the gene matches: 3. The CDR3 DNA reads TGTGCCAGCAGCTTAGATACTAGCGGGATCACAGATACGCAGTATTTT. This sequence encodes CASSLDTSGITDTQYF.

This clonotype was counted only a few times. The genes are TRBV6-5 and TRBJ1-1; D uncertain. CDR3 size: 16 residues. Trimming pared 2 bases from V and 10 bases from J, leaving 23 bases between. Germline V gene data show CDR1 as MNHEY and CDR2 as SVGAGI. For the CDR3, the DNA is TGTGCCAGCAGTTACGACGGGCTCGCGTATGCGACGGGAGCTTTCTTT. Translating gives CASSYDGLAYATGAFF.

This clonotype was detected ten times or more. The V call is TRBV29-1, the J call TRBJ2-7, with D unresolved. This CDR3 is built from 14 residues. Per germline, CDR1 SQVTM and CDR2 ANQGSEA. Trimming stripped 2 bases from V and 7 bases from J, with 18 bases between. CDR3 in amino acids: CSVEPQEESAEQYF. In nucleotides, the CDR3 is TGCAGCGTTGAACCCCAAGAGGAGAGCGCTGAGCAGTACTTC.

This clonotype has just a few counts. The chain combines TRBV7-9 with TRBJ1-1, with TRBD1 as a possible D gene (5 bases). Germline values: CDR1 SEHNR, CDR2 FQNEAQ (reference sequence). The CDR3 contains 15 residues. Trimming pared 2 bases from V and 3 bases from J, leaving 13 bases between. CDR3 in DNA: TGTGCCAGCAGCTTACAGGCCGGGACGGACACTGAAGCTTTCTTT. Amino acid sequence: CASSLQAGTDTEAFF.

In the case of this clonotype: Given a much more abundant clone one base away, this may be a read error. The conserved phenylalanine or tryptophan normally closing the CDR3 is absent here, so this likely arose from a read error. The chain is built from TRBV10-3 and TRBJ2-5; 9 bases are shared with TRBD1. V lost 9 bases to trimming and J lost 2 bases; unmatched junction nucleotides: 4. The length of the CDR3 is 13 residues. Germline-derived CDR1 and CDR2 are ENHRY and SYGVKD. The CDR3: CAMGDRAQETQYI. The CDR3 nucleotides read TGTGCCATGGGGGACAGGGCGCAAGAGACCCAGTACATC.

Concerning this clonotype itself: At one boundary the junction diverges from the germline segment, which might be a read error. The rearrangement links TRBV19 to TRBJ1-1; D unclear. Germline CDR1 is LNHDA and CDR2 is SQIVND (reference sequence). This CDR3 has 13 amino acids. For the CDR3, the DNA is TGTGCCAGTAGTACTGGACCGAACACTGAAGCTTCCTTT. Translation: CASSTGPNTEASF.

A note on this clonotype: A clone one base away is much larger, so this may be a read error. This is likely a read error, given that the CDR3 carries no conserved phenylalanine or tryptophan at its end. V and J are TRBV5-1 and TRBJ1-1; 10 bases are a match to TRBD1. Germline V gene lookup returns CDR1 SGHRS and CDR2 YFSETQ. J lost 4 bases, V lost 4 bases, and 4 bases had no gene match. The CDR3 loop spans 14 amino acids. The CDR3 region is CASSQTGGPTEAFL. The CDR3 nucleotides read TGCGCCAGCAGCCAGACAGGGGGCCCCACTGAAGCTTTCCTT.

This clonotype has more than one count but fewer than ten. This rearrangement joins TRBV15 to TRBJ1-3, with no clear D. Germline CDR1 reads LNHNV; CDR2 reads YYDKDF (reference sequence). The V end lost 1 base, the J end lost 0 bases, and 10 bases lay between the germline ends. The CDR3 has 16 amino acids. CDR3 nucleotide sequence: TGTGCCACCAGCAGAGCCTTACACCTCTCTGGAAACACCATATATTTT. It is translated as CATSRALHLSGNTIYF.

This clonotype has ten or more counts. This chain joins TRBV3-1 and TRBJ2-4, with D perhaps matching TRBD1 (6 bases). Trimming took off 4 bases at V and 0 bases at J, with 16 bases between the two ends. The CDR3 sequence is 17 residues long. Germline CDR1 LGHDT, CDR2 YNNKEL (reference sequence). DNA of the CDR3: TGTGCCAGCAGCCTGAACCGAGGACAGAAAGCCAAAAACATTCAGTACTTC. Its translation is CASSLNRGQKAKNIQYF.

Concerning this clonotype: The junction does not match germline at one end; this may be a read error. V gene TRBV7-7 combines with J gene TRBJ1-4; D remains unclear. This CDR3 region has 13 residues. Germline V gene lookup returns CDR1 SSHAT and CDR2 FNYEAQ (reference sequence). CDR3 protein: CASSLREREKLFF. DNA of the CDR3: TGTGCTAGCAGCTTACGGGAGAGAGAAAAACTGTTTTTT.

This clonotype was found many times. The chain joins TRBV6-5 to TRBJ1-2; D uncertain. The CDR3 length is 15 residues. Germline V CDR1 and CDR2: MNHEY, SVGAGI. The V gene lost 0 bases and the J gene lost 3 bases, with 11 bases spanning the gap. The DNA of the CDR3 is TGTGCCAGCAGTTACTCGACCGGGGTTGACTATGGCTACACCTTC. Translation: CASSYSTGVDYGYTF.

This clonotype was found a few times. The rearrangement links TRBV7-9 to TRBJ2-1, with D perhaps TRBD1 (6 bases). Germline lookup yields CDR1 SEHNR and CDR2 FQNEAQ (reference sequence). The germline V and J ends were trimmed by 6 bases and 4 bases, with 16 bases remaining between them. The CDR3 consists of 15 residues. DNA for the CDR3: TGTGCCAGCAGTTGGGACACACTTAATTACAATGAGCAGTTCTTC. Amino acid sequence: CASSWDTLNYNEQFF.

The gene calls are TRBV29-1 and TRBJ1-5, with no clear D. Germline assignment: CDR1 SQVTM and CDR2 ANQGSEA. The CDR3 contains 12 residues. V lost 3 bases to trimming and J lost 13 bases, with 16 bases between them. Written as DNA, the CDR3 is TGCAGCGTTGATACGACTACCGATACGCAGCATTTT. It codes for CSVDTTTDTQHF.